This TCR beta chain was profiled in a study of shared clonotypes between healthy human individuals. The table came from immunoSEQ multiplex PCR; TCRdb's copy has only in-frame clones and leaves some out. The top ten hold approximately 1.5% of the sample, which has about 960,000 clones, 60% to 85% seen once. This clone was counted a few times. The sample consisted of memory CD4+ T cells sorted from blood. The subset was: CD45RA-negative fraction. This receptor was obtained from a man aged 18 to 29 in good health.

The CDR3 spells CASRGDNEKLFF. The CDR3 DNA is TGTGCCAGCAGGGGGGACAATGAAAAACTGTTTTTT. The chain is built from TRBV2 and TRBJ1-4; D might be TRBD1 (5 bases). This CDR3 is built from 12 residues. V lost 6 bases and J lost 5, with 7 bases in between. Germline V gives CDR1 SNHLY, CDR2 FYNNEI.